This T cell receptor beta chain is from a study of T cell changes during pregnancy in multiple sclerosis. Produced via immunoSEQ multiplex PCR; TCRdb's table is partial and in-frame only. The sample lists over 75,000 clones; 85% to 95% were seen once. Trimming cost V 1 base and J 3 bases, with 7 bases left between them. Germline V lookup: CDR1 GTSNPN, CDR2 SVGIG (reference sequence). The CDR3 runs to 12 residues. The material was peripheral blood, obtained in the first trimester of pregnancy. The rearrangement joins TRBV30 to TRBJ2-7; D is unresolved. The clonotype originates from a female donor with multiple sclerosis, enrolled in a pregnancy study. CDR3 in DNA: TGTGCCTGGAGTGGGCGGATCTACGAGCAGTACTTC. Translation gives CAWSGRIYEQYF.